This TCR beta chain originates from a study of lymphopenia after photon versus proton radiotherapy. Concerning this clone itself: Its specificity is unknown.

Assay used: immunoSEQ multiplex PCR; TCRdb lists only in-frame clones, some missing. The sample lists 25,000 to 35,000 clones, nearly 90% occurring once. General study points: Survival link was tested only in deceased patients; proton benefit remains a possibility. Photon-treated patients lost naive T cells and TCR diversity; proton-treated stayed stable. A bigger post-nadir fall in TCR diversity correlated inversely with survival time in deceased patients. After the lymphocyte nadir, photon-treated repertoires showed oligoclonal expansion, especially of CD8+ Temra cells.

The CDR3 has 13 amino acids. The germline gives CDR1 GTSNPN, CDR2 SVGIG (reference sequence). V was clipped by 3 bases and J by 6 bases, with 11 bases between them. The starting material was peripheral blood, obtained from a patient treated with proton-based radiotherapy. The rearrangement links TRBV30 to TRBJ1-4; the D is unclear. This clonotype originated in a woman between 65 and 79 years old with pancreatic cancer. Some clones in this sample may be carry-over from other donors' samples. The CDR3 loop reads CAWRPGEDEKLFF. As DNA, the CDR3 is TGTGCCTGGAGACCCGGGGAAGATGAAAAACTGTTTTTT.